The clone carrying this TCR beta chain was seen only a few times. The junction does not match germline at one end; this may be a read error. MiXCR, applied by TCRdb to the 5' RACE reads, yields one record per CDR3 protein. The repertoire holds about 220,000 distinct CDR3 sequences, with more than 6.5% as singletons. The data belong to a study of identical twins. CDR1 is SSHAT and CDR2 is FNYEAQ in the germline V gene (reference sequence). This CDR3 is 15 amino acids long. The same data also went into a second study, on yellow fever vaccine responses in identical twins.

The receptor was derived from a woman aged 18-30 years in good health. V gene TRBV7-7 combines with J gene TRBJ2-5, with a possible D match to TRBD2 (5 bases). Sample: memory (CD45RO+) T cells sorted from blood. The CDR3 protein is CASSLETGVKSTQYF. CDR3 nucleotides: TGTGCTAGCAGCTTAGAGACCGGGGTTAAGAGCACCCAGTACTTC.